The present T cell receptor beta chain was sequenced within a study of T cell changes during pregnancy in multiple sclerosis. Sequenced by immunoSEQ multiplex PCR; TCRdb stores in-frame clones only, minus some. The repertoire includes 25,000 to 30,000 clones, 93% of them detected once, and less than 0.55% sits in the top ten. The CDR3 is 15 amino acids. V was pared by 7 bases and J by 0 bases, with 18 bases between. Germline CDR1 and CDR2: SQVTM and ANQGSEA. Sequenced here: CD4+ T cells from peripheral blood mononuclear cells, sampled after pregnancy. The TCR sequence derives from a female donor with multiple sclerosis, enrolled in a pregnancy study. The chain couples TRBV29-1 to TRBJ1-1; D is undetermined. The CDR3 bases are TGCAGCGCTAGCAGTGCGTCGTTCATGAACACTGAAGCTTTCTTT. Translating gives CSASSASFMNTEAFF.